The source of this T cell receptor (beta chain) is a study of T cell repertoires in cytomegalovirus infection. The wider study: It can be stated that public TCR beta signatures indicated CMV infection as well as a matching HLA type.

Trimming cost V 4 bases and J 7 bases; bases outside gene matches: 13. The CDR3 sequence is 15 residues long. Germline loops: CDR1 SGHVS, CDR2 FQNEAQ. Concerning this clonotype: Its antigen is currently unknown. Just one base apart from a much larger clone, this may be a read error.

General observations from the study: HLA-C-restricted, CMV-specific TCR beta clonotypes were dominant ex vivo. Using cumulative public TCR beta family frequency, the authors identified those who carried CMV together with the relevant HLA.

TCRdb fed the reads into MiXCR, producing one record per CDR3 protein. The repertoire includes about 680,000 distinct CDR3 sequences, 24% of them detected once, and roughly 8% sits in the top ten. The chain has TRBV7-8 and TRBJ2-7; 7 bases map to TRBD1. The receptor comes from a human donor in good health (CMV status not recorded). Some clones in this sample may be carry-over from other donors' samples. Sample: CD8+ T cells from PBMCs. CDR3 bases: TGTGCCAGCAGCTGGACAGGACATGGGGCAGGGGAGCAGTACTTC. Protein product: CASSWTGHGAGEQYF.